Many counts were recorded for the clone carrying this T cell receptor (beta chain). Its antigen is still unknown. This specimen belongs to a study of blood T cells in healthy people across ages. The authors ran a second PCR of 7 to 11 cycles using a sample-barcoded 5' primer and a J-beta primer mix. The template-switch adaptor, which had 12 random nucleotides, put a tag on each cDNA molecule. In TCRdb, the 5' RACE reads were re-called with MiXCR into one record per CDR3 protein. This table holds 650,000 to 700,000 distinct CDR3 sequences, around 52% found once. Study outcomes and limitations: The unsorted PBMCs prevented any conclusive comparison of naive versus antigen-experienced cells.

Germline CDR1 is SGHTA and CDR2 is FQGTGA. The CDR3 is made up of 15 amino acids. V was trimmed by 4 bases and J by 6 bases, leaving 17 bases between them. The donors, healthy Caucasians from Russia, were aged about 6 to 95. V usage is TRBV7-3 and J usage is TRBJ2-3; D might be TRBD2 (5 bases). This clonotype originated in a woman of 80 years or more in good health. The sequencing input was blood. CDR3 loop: CASSSTNTKPDTQYF. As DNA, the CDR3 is TGTGCCAGCAGCTCGACTAACACAAAACCCGATACGCAGTATTTT.